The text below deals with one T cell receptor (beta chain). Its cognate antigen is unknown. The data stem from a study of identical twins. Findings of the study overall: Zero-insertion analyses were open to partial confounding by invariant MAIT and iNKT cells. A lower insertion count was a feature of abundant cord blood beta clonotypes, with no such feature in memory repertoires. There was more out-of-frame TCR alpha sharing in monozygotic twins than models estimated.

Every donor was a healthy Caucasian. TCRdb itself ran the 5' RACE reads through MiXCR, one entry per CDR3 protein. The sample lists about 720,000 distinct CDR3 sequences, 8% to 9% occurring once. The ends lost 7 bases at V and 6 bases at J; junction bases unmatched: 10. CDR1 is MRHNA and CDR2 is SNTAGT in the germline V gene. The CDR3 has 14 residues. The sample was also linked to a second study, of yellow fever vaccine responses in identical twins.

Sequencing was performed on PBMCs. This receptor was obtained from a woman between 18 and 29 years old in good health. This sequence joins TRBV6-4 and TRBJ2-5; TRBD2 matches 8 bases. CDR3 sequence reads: CASTQSGGQKTQYF. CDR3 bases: TGTGCCAGCACTCAATCGGGGGGGCAGAAGACCCAGTACTTC.